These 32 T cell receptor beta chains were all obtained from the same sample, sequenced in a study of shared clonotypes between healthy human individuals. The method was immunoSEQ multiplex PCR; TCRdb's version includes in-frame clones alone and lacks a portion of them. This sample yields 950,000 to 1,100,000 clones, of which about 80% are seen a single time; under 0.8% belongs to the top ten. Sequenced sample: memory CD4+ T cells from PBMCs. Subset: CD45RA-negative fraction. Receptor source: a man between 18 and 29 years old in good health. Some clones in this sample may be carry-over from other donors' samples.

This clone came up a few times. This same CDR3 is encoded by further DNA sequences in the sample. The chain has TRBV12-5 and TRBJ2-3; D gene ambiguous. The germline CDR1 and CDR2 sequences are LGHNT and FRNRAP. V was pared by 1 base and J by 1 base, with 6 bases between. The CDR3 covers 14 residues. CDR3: CASGLGSGTDTQYF. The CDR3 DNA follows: TGTGCTAGTGGTTTGGGGAGCGGCACAGATACGCAGTATTTT.

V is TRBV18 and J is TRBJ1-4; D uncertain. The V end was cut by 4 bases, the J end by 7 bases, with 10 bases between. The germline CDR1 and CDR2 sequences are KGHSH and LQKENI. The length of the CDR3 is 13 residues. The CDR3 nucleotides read TGTGCCAGCTCACAAACACCATTTGAAAAACTGTTTTTT. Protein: CASSQTPFEKLFF.

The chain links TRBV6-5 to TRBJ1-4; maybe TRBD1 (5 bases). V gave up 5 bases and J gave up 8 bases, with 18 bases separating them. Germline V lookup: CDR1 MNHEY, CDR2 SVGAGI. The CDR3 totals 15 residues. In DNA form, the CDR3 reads TGTGCCAGCAGTAGCAGGGATGGAGGAGGAGAAAAACTGTTTTTT. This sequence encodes CASSSRDGGGEKLFF.

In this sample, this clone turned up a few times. The chain's CDR3 is CASSVAEQPGREAFF. The CDR3 coding sequence is TGTGCCAGCAGTGTTGCGGAACAGCCGGGCCGCGAAGCTTTCTTT. The V call is TRBV6-1, the J call TRBJ1-1; D remains unclear. CDR3 size: 15 residues. Trimming took off 4 bases at V and 8 bases at J, with 20 bases between the two ends. CDR1 is MNHNS and CDR2 is SASEGT in the germline V gene.

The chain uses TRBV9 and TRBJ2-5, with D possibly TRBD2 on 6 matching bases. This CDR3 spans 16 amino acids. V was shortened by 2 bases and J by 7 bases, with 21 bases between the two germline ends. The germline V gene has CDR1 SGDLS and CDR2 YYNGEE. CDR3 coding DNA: TGTGCCAGCAGCGTCATGGTGGGGGGACCAGGAGGGACCCAGTACTTC. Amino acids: CASSVMVGGPGGTQYF.

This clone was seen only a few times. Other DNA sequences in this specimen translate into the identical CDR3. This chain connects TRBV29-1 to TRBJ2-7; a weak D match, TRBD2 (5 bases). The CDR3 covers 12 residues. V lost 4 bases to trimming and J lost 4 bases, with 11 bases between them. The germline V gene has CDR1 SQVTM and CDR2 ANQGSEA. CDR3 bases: TGCAGCGTTGGTACGGGATATTACGAGCAGTACTTC. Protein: CSVGTGYYEQYF.

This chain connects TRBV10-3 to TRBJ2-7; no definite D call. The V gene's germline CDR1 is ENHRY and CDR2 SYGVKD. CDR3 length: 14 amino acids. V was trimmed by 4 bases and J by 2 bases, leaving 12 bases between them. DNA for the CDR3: TGTGCCATCAGTGTCGACTGGCCCCCCTACGAGCAGTACTTC. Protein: CAISVDWPPYEQYF.

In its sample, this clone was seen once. The CDR3 sequence: CASSRGTGGWYGYTF. CDR3 DNA sequence: TGTGCCAGCAGTAGGGGGACAGGGGGCTGGTATGGCTACACCTTC. This rearrangement joins TRBV6-5 to TRBJ1-2; 12 bases map to TRBD1. Per germline, CDR1 MNHEY and CDR2 SVGAGI. This CDR3 contains 15 residues. V trimming: 5 bases; J trimming: 5 bases; junction bases outside the gene matches: 6.

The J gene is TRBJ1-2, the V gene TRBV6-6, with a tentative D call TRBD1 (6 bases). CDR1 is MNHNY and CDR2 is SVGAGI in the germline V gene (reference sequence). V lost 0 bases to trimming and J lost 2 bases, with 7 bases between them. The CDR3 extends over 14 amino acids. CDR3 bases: TGTGCCAGCAGTTACTCGGACAGAAACTATGGCTACACCTTC. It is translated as CASSYSDRNYGYTF.

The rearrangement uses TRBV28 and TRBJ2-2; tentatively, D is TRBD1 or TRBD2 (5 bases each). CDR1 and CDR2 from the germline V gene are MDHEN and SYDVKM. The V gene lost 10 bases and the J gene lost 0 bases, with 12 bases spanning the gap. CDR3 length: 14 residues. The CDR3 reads CATTGTANTGELFF. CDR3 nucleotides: TGTGCCACCACGGGGACGGCGAACACCGGGGAGCTGTTTTTT. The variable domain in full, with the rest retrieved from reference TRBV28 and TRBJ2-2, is DVKVTQSSRYLVKRTGEKVFLECVQDMDHENMFWYRQDPGLGLRLIYFSYDVKMKEKGDIPEGYSVSREKKERFSLILESASTNQTSMYLCATTGTANTGELFFGEGSRLTVL.

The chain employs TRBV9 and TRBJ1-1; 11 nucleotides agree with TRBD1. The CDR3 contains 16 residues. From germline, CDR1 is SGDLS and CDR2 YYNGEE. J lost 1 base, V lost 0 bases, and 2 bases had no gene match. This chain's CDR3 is CASSVAGTGGNTEAFF. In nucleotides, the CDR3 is TGTGCCAGCAGCGTAGCAGGGACAGGGGGGAACACTGAAGCTTTCTTT.

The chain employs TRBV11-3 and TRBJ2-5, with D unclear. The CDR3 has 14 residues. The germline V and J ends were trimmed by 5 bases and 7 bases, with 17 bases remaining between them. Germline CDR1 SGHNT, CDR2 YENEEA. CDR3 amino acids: CASSPGPSTGTQYF. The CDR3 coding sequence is TGTGCCAGCAGCCCTGGCCCGTCGACGGGGACCCAGTACTTC.

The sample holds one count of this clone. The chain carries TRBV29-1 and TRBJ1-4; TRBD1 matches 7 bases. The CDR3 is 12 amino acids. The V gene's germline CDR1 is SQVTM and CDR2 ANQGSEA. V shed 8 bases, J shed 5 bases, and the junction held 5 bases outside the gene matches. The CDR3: CSPGTENEKLFF. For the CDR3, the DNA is TGCAGCCCCGGGACAGAGAATGAAAAACTGTTTTTT.

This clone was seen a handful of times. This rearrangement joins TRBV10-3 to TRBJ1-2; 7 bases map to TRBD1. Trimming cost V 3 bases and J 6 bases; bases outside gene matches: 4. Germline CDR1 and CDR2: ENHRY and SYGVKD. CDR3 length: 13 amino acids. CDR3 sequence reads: CAISDDRADGYTF. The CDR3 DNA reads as TGTGCCATCAGTGACGACAGGGCGGATGGCTACACCTTC.

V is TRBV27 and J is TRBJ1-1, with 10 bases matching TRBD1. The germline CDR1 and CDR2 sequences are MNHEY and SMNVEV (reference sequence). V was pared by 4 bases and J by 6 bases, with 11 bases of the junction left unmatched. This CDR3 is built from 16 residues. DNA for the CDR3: TGTGCCAGCAGTTCGTGGGACAGGGGAAAGAGTGCTGAAGCTTTCTTT. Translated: CASSSWDRGKSAEAFF.

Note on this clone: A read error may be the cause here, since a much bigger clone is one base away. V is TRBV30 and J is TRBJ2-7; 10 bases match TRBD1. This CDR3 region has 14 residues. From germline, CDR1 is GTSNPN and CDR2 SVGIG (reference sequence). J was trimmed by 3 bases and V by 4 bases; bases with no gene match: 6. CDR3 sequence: CAWMTGTGDYEQYF. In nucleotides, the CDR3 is TGTGCCTGGATGACCGGGACAGGGGACTACGAGCAGTACTTC.

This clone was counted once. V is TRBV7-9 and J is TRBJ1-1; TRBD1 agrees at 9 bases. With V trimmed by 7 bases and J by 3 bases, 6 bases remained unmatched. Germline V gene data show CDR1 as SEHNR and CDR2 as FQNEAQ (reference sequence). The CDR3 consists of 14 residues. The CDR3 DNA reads TGTGCCAGCACCAAGACAGGGGGGGACACTGAAGCTTTCTTT. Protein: CASTKTGGDTEAFF.

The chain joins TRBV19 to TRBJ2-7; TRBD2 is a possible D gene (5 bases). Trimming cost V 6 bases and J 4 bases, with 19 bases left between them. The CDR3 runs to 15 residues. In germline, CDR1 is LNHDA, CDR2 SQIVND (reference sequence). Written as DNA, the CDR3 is TGTGCCAGTAGCTCTATCCACATACCGGGATACGAGCAGTACTTC. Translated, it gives CASSSIHIPGYEQYF.

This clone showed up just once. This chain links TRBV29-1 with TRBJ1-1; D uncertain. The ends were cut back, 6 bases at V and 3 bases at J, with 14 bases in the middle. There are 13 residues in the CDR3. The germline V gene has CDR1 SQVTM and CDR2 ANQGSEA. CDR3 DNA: TGCAGCGTCGCTGGAAACACTTACACTGAAGCTTTCTTT. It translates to CSVAGNTYTEAFF.

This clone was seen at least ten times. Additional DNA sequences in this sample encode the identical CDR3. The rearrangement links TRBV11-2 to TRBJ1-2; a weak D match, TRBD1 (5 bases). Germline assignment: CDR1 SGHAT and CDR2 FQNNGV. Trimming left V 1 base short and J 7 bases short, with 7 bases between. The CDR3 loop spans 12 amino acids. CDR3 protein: CASSLGQGGYTF. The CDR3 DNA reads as TGTGCCAGCAGCTTAGGTCAGGGTGGCTACACCTTC.

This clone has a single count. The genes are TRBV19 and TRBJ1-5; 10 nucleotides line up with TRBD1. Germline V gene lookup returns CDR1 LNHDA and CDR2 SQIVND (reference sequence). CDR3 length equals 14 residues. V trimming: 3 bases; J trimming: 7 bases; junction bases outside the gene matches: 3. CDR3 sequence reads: CASSIGQGEQPQHF. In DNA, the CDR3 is TGTGCCAGTAGTATTGGACAGGGGGAACAGCCCCAGCATTTT.

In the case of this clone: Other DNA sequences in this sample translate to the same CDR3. The CDR3, as DNA: TGTGCCAGCAGTTTAGGGGGAGGCAATGAAAAACTGTTTTTT. This gives the protein CASSLGGGNEKLFF. The chain has TRBV28 and TRBJ1-4, with D maybe TRBD1 (5 bases). This CDR3 is built from 14 residues. Trimming stripped 2 bases from V and 5 bases from J, with 9 bases between. Germline V lookup: CDR1 MDHEN, CDR2 SYDVKM.

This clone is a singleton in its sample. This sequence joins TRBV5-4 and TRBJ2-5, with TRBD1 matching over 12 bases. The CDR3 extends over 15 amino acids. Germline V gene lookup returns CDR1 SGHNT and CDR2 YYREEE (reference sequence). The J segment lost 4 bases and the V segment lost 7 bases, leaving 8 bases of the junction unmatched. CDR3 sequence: CASGDRGRIRETQYF. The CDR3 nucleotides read TGTGCCAGCGGGGACAGGGGGCGAATTAGAGAGACCCAGTACTTC.

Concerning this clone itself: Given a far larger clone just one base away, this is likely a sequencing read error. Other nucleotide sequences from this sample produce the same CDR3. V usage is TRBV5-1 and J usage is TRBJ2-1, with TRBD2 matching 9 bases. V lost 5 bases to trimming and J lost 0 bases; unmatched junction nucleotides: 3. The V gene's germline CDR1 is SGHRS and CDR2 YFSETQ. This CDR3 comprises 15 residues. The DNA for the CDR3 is TGCGCCAGCAGTCTTAGCGGGAGCTCCTACAATGAGCAGTTCTTC. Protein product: CASSLSGSSYNEQFF.

The CDR3 reads CASLRFSGNTIYF. The CDR3 DNA reads as TGTGCCAGCTTAAGGTTCTCTGGAAACACCATATATTTT. V is TRBV6-6 and J is TRBJ1-3; D is uncertain. Germline CDR1 MNHNY, CDR2 SVGAGI (reference sequence). V lost 8 bases, J lost 0 bases, and 8 bases lay in between. The CDR3 runs to 13 residues.

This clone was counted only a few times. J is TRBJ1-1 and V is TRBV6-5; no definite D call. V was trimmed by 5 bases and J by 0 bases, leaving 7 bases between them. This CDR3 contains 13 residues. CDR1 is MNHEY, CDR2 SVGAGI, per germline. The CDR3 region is CASSDRMNTEAFF. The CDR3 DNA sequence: TGTGCCAGCAGTGACCGGATGAACACTGAAGCTTTCTTT.

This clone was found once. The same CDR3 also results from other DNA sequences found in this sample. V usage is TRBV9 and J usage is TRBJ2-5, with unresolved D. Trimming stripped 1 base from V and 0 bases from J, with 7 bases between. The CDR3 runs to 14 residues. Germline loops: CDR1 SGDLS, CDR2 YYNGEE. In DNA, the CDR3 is TGTGCCAGCAGCGTATCTGGGAACCAAGAGACCCAGTACTTC. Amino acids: CASSVSGNQETQYF.

DNA for the CDR3: TGTGCCAGCAGCTCCCCCTTGGGACAGGGGATTGTAGGCTACACCTTC. It codes for CASSSPLGQGIVGYTF. The chain recombines TRBV7-3 with TRBJ1-2; TRBD1 aligns across 10 bases. Trimming took 4 bases from V and 8 from J; bases not matched to a gene: 13. This CDR3 region has 16 residues. Germline loops: CDR1 SGHTA, CDR2 FQGTGA.

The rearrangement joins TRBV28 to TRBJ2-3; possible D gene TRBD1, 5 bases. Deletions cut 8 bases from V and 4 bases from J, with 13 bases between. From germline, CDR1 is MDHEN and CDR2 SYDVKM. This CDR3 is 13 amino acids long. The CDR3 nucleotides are TGTGCCAGCGTGACCAGGGCGGCAGATACGCAGTATTTT. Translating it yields CASVTRAADTQYF.

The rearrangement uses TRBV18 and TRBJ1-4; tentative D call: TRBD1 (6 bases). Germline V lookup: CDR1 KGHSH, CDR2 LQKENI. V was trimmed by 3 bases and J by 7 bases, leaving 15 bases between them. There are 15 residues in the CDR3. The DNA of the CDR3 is TGTGCCAGCTCACCTTCCGCGGGGGCGGGTGAAAAACTGTTTTTT. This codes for CASSPSAGAGEKLFF.

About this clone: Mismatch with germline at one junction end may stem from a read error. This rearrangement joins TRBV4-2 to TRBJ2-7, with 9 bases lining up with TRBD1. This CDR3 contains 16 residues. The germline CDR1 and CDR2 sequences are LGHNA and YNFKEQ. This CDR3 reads CASSKESGTGPYEQYF. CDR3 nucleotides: TGTGCCAGCAGCAAAGAGTCCGGGACAGGGCCCTACGAGCAGTACTTC.

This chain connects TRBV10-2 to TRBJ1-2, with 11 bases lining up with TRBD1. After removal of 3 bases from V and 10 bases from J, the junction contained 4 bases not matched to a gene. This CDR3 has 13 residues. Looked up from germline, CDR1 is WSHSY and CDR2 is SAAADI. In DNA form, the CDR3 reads TGCGCCAGCAGTGAATGGACAGGGGGCGACTACACCTTC. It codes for CASSEWTGGDYTF.